The 23 T cell receptor beta chains presented below share a single source sample, sequenced in a study of memory CD4+ T cells and cytomegalovirus serostatus. Some clones are missing from TCRdb's copy, which holds only in-frame ones; the method was immunoSEQ multiplex PCR. Found here are under 75,000 clones, about three quarters of them singletons; the top ten hold 0.53%. The sort gate was single viable CD3+CD4+CD8-CD45RO+ cells for memory CD4+ T cells. Sequenced: memory CD4+ T cells from blood. These receptors all stem from an adult in good health and CMV-seronegative. Some clones in this sample may be carry-over from other donors' samples.

The chain joins TRBV5-6 to TRBJ1-1, with 8 bases lining up with TRBD1. The CDR3 sequence is 17 residues long. Germline V gene sequence: CDR1 SGHDT, CDR2 YYEEEE. Trimming at V came to 0 bases and at J to 0 bases, leaving 7 bases not matched to a gene. The CDR3 spells CASSLAQGAEMNTEAFF. In DNA, the CDR3 is TGTGCCAGCAGCTTGGCCCAGGGGGCTGAAATGAACACTGAAGCTTTCTTT.

This chain links TRBV19 with TRBJ2-2; tentative D call: TRBD2 (5 bases). Germline V gene data show CDR1 as LNHDA and CDR2 as SQIVND (reference sequence). V shed 5 bases and J shed 2 bases, with 12 bases lying between them. This CDR3 contains 15 residues. CDR3 in DNA: TGTGCCAGTAGTCCGAGGACTCCCAACACCGGGGAGCTGTTTTTT. This sequence encodes CASSPRTPNTGELFF.

This chain uses TRBV6-5 with TRBJ1-2, with D unresolved. This CDR3 has 15 residues. V dropped 3 bases and J dropped 5 bases, with 16 bases sitting between them. Germline V gene lookup returns CDR1 MNHEY and CDR2 SVGAGI. CDR3 protein: CASSYNGATLYGYTF. The CDR3 DNA follows: TGTGCCAGCAGTTATAATGGTGCCACCCTTTATGGCTACACCTTC.

This clone was counted between two and nine times. The J gene is TRBJ1-2, the V gene TRBV29-1; 9 bases align to TRBD1. J gave up 8 bases and V 1 base, and 8 bases lay outside the gene matches. This CDR3 is built from 14 residues. Germline-derived CDR1 and CDR2 are SQVTM and ANQGSEA. CDR3 protein: CSVEVGTGLRGYTF. The CDR3 DNA is TGCAGCGTTGAAGTCGGGACAGGGTTGCGGGGCTACACCTTC.

J is TRBJ2-3 and V is TRBV5-1, with no clear D. The CDR3 loop spans 14 amino acids. V gave up 4 bases and J gave up 6 bases, with 15 bases separating them. Germline loops: CDR1 SGHRS, CDR2 YFSETQ. CDR3 sequence reads: CASSRTGIPDTQYF. The CDR3 DNA reads as TGCGCCAGCAGCCGAACTGGCATTCCGGATACGCAGTATTTT.

As DNA, the CDR3 is TGTGCCAGCAGCCTTGAGGGACTAGCGGGGGAGCGAAAGTTCTTC. Translation gives CASSLEGLAGERKFF. V gene TRBV7-9 combines with J gene TRBJ2-1; 14 positions agree with TRBD2. This CDR3 region has 15 residues. The germline V gene encodes CDR1 SEHNR and CDR2 FQNEAQ (reference sequence). With 5 bases clipped from V and 14 bases from J, the junction kept 11 bases outside the gene matches.

Here the CDR3 reads CASSILGQGGYTF. The DNA of the CDR3 is TGTGCCAGCAGCATTTTGGGACAAGGTGGCTACACCTTC. This chain links TRBV7-2 with TRBJ1-2, with D maybe TRBD1 (6 bases). The CDR3 is 13 residues long. The germline gives CDR1 SGHTA, CDR2 FQGNSA. The ends were cut back, 5 bases at V and 7 bases at J, with 14 bases in the middle.

The V and J genes are TRBV9 and TRBJ2-1; TRBD2 matches at 8 bases. CDR3 size: 16 residues. The junction had 10 bases not matched to a gene; V was cut back by 4 bases and J by 4 bases. The V gene's germline CDR1 is SGDLS and CDR2 YYNGEE. The CDR3 protein is CASSHLSGSTYNEQFF. As DNA, the CDR3 is TGTGCCAGCAGCCATTTGAGCGGGAGTACATACAATGAGCAGTTCTTC.

The chain recombines TRBV19 with TRBJ2-6; D gene uncertain. The CDR3 sequence is 14 residues long. Germline V lookup: CDR1 LNHDA, CDR2 SQIVND (reference sequence). V gave up 7 bases and J gave up 0 bases, with 7 bases separating them. The CDR3 DNA follows: TGTGCCAGTAACAAGGGCTCTGGGGCCAACGTCCTGACTTTC. This codes for CASNKGSGANVLTF.

This clone was seen more than once but under ten times. The CDR3 loop is CASSSVGGDTEAFF. The CDR3 DNA sequence: TGCGCCAGCAGTTCCGTGGGGGGGGACACTGAAGCTTTCTTT. This chain connects TRBV5-1 to TRBJ1-1; the D gene is possibly TRBD1 (5 bases). V was clipped by 5 bases and J by 3 bases, with 14 bases between them. The CDR3 contains 14 residues. Per the germline V gene, CDR1 is SGHRS and CDR2 is YFSETQ.

The rearrangement joins TRBV25-1 to TRBJ2-5; the D is unclear. This CDR3 has 15 amino acids. Germline CDR1 reads MGHDK; CDR2 reads SYGVNS. The V end was cut by 2 bases, the J end by 3 bases, with 13 bases between. CDR3 sequence: CASSEGEAGEETQYF. The CDR3 nucleotides are TGTGCCAGCAGTGAAGGCGAAGCAGGAGAAGAGACCCAGTACTTC.

The chain joins TRBV25-1 to TRBJ2-1; TRBD1 matches at 7 bases. The CDR3 extends over 15 amino acids. Germline-derived CDR1 and CDR2 are MGHDK and SYGVNS. V lost 1 base and J lost 8; bases outside the gene matches: 8. The CDR3 sequence: CASSESYRGSYEQFF. In DNA form, the CDR3 reads TGTGCCAGCAGTGAATCGTACAGGGGAAGCTATGAGCAGTTCTTC.

V gene TRBV19 combines with J gene TRBJ1-5; D is possibly TRBD1 (5 bases). The CDR3 has 14 amino acids. V shed 4 bases and J shed 7 bases, with 14 bases lying between them. CDR1 is LNHDA and CDR2 is SQIVND in the germline V gene (reference sequence). DNA of the CDR3: TGTGCCAGTAGTAGTACGGGGCGCGAACAGCCCCAGCATTTT. Translating it yields CASSSTGREQPQHF.

The rearrangement joins TRBV4-3 to TRBJ2-1, with D maybe TRBD1 (5 bases). Germline V CDR1 and CDR2: LGHNA, YSLEER. CDR3 length equals 14 residues. The V and J ends lost 0 bases and 6 bases respectively, with 9 bases between them. CDR3 amino acids: CASSQDRQINEQFF. Here the CDR3 DNA reads TGCGCCAGCAGCCAAGATCGACAGATCAATGAGCAGTTCTTC.

This chain joins TRBV6-5 and TRBJ1-1; D remains ambiguous. Germline V CDR1 and CDR2: MNHEY, SVGAGI. V lost 6 bases and J 1 base, leaving 9 bases between the germline ends. The CDR3 has 13 amino acids. CDR3 sequence reads: CASRPPGNTEAFF. The CDR3 DNA reads as TGTGCCAGCAGGCCCCCAGGGAACACTGAAGCTTTCTTT.

The chain joins TRBV4-3 to TRBJ2-1; 8 bases match TRBD2. The V segment lost 2 bases and the J segment 0 bases; nucleotides outside the gene matches: 9. CDR1 and CDR2 (germline): LGHNA, YSLEER. The CDR3 totals 18 residues. CDR3 nucleotides: TGCGCCAGCAGCCAAAGAAGGTTGCGGGGGGCCTCCTACAATGAGCAGTTCTTC. Translating it yields CASSQRRLRGASYNEQFF.

The chain couples TRBV30 to TRBJ2-1; D not certain. This CDR3 spans 12 amino acids. CDR1 is GTSNPN and CDR2 is SVGIG in the germline V gene (reference sequence). Between the trimmed V and J ends, which lost 1 base and 7 bases, there was a span of 8 bases. The CDR3 is CAWSATFNEQFF. CDR3 DNA sequence: TGTGCCTGGAGTGCAACCTTTAATGAGCAGTTCTTC.

A single count supports this clone. The rearrangement links TRBV5-6 to TRBJ1-1; a weak D match, TRBD1 (5 bases). There are 16 residues in the CDR3. The germline V gene has CDR1 SGHDT and CDR2 YYEEEE. Trimming took off 0 bases at V and 1 base at J, with 13 bases between the two ends. As DNA, the CDR3 is TGTGCCAGCAGCTTGGGAGGGGTCGGGGGGAACACTGAAGCTTTCTTT. Translation: CASSLGGVGGNTEAFF.

This chain uses TRBV5-1 with TRBJ2-1, with 8 nucleotides matching TRBD2. Trimming at V came to 0 bases and at J to 5 bases, leaving 7 bases not matched to a gene. Per the germline V gene, CDR1 is SGHRS and CDR2 is YFSETQ. The CDR3 is 16 amino acids. DNA for the CDR3: TGCGCCAGCAGCTTGGCCCAGCGGGGGCCTAACAATGAGCAGTTCTTC. Protein: CASSLAQRGPNNEQFF.

The CDR3 sequence is CASSLGLAEDRHTDTQYF. The CDR3 nucleotides read TGTGCCAGCAGCTTAGGCCTAGCGGAGGACCGCCACACAGATACGCAGTATTTT. This chain uses TRBV7-8 with TRBJ2-3; 7 nucleotides match TRBD2. V trimming: 1 base; J trimming: 2 bases; junction bases outside the gene matches: 12. Germline loops: CDR1 SGHVS, CDR2 FQNEAQ. The CDR3 sequence is 18 residues long.

The chain joins TRBV5-1 to TRBJ1-1, with 8 bases lining up with TRBD1. This CDR3 is 17 amino acids long. Germline lookup yields CDR1 SGHRS and CDR2 YFSETQ. V was pared by 3 bases and J by 6 bases, with 16 bases of the junction left unmatched. CDR3 in DNA: TGCGCCAGCAGCTCTTGGGCGAAGACAGGGGTTAAGGCTGAAGCTTTCTTT. Translating it yields CASSSWAKTGVKAEAFF.

In DNA, the CDR3 is TGTGCCAGTAGCCAGAGGAAAGGAGACAGATCTAAGACTCCTGGAAACACCATATATTTT. Translating gives CASSQRKGDRSKTPGNTIYF. The genes are TRBV19 and TRBJ1-3, with a tentative D call TRBD1 (5 bases). CDR3 length: 20 amino acids. In germline, CDR1 is LNHDA, CDR2 SQIVND (reference sequence). Trimming removed 6 bases from V and 2 bases from J, with 29 bases in between.

This chain links TRBV28 with TRBJ2-1; D is unresolved. V shed 7 bases and J shed 7 bases, with 14 bases lying between them. The CDR3 is made up of 13 amino acids. Germline V gives CDR1 MDHEN, CDR2 SYDVKM. The CDR3 DNA reads TGTGCCAGCACCCAGTGGGGTCCGAATGAGCAGTTCTTC. Protein: CASTQWGPNEQFF.